This T cell receptor (beta chain) derives from a study of CD8 T cells in ankylosing spondylitis. Only a few counts were recorded for this clonotype. Its antigen is unknown. CDR3 size: 14 residues. Trimming shortened V by 6 bases and J by 1 base, and 12 bases separated the two germline ends. The germline V gene encodes CDR1 KGHSH and CDR2 LQKENI. The authors made TCR beta libraries by quantitative 5'-RACE with molecular barcodes. TCRdb reanalysed the 5' RACE reads using MiXCR and keeps one entry per CDR3 protein. In the table there are about 390,000 distinct CDR3 sequences, 20% to 25% of which are singletons. Study-wide results and limits: With a CD8+ phenotype, disease-linked clones were relatively rare in peripheral blood. Characteristic, it appeared, of ankylosing spondylitis blood was a TCR beta motif of several highly homologous variants.

This TCR came from a male donor with ankylosing spondylitis. This chain uses TRBV18 with TRBJ1-1; possibly TRBD1 for D (5 bases). The material sequenced was blood, either unsorted or a sorted T cell fraction (not recorded which). CDR3: CASSAGGENTEAFF. DNA for the CDR3: TGTGCCAGCTCGGCCGGGGGGGAGAACACTGAAGCTTTCTTT.